This TCR beta chain came from a study of shared T cell receptors in the human thymus. The method was immunoSEQ multiplex PCR; TCRdb's version includes in-frame clones alone and lacks a portion of them. This sample yields 700,000 or so clones, of which approximately 85% are seen a single time; more than 0.01% belongs to the top ten. Germline values: CDR1 SNHLY, CDR2 FYNNEI. Trimming cost V 3 bases and J 3 bases; bases outside gene matches: 14. The CDR3 runs to 17 residues. This sample was shared with a second study, whose subject was human thymus T cells. From that paper: Finnish infants who were healthy and having corrective surgery for congenital heart defects made up the donors. Gene usage for V and J segments appeared biased in thymic and blood repertoires.

V is TRBV2 and J is TRBJ2-7, with 7 bases fitting TRBD1. The clonotype was recovered from a girl in the first two years of life with a congenital heart defect. Sequenced sample: thymocytes. Here the CDR3 DNA reads TGTGCCAGCAGTGATACAGAACGAAGCAGGGGGTTCTACGAGCAGTACTTC. It codes for CASSDTERSRGFYEQYF.